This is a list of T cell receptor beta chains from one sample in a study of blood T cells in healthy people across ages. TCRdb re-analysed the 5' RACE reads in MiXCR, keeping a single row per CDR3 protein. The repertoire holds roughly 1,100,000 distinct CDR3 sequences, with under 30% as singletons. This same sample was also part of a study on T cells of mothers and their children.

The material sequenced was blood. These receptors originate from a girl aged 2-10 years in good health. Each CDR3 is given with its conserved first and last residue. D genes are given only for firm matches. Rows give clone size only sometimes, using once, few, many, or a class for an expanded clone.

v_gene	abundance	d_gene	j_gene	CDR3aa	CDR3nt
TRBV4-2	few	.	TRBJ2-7	CASSHPNYGVEQYF	TGTGCCAGCAGCCACCCCAACTACGGGGTCGAGCAGTACTTC
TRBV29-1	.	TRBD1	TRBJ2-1	CSVELRTGNNEQFF	TGCAGCGTTGAACTGAGGACAGGAAACAATGAGCAGTTCTTC
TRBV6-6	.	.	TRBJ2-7	CASSYRMDFLGYYEQYF	TGTGCCAGCAGTTACAGAATGGATTTTCTAGGGTACTACGAGCAGTACTTC
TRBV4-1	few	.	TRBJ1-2	CASSQNAGTSVYTF	TGCGCCAGCAGCCAGAACGCTGGGACATCAGTCTACACCTTC
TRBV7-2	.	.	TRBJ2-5	CASSWARYQETQYF	TGTGCCAGCAGCTGGGCCAGATACCAAGAGACCCAGTACTTC
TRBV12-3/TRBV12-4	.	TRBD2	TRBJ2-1	CASSPGGPWDEQFF	TGTGCCAGCAGCCCGGGGGGGCCTTGGGATGAGCAGTTCTTC
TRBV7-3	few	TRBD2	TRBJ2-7	CASSSAGGPYEQYF	TGTGCCAGCAGCTCGGCGGGAGGGCCCTACGAGCAGTACTTC
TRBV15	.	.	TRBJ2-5	CATIFNLRETQYF	TGTGCCACCATCTTCAACCTGAGGGAGACCCAGTACTTC
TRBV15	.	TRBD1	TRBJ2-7	CATSRDFEGAAHEQYF	TGTGCCACCAGCAGAGATTTTGAGGGGGCTGCCCACGAGCAGTACTTC
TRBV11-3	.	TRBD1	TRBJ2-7	CASSLHRDSPYEQYF	TGTGCCAGCAGCTTACACCGGGACAGTCCCTACGAGCAGTACTTC
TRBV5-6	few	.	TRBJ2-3	CASSPGATDTQYF	TGTGCCAGCAGCCCAGGGGCCACAGATACGCAGTATTTT
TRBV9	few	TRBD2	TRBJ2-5	CAIRTGTSGDHKETQYF	TGTGCCATCAGAACCGGGACTAGCGGGGACCACAAAGAGACCCAGTACTTC
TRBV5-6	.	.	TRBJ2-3	CASSETGSILTDTQYF	TGTGCCAGCAGCGAGACAGGATCAATCTTGACAGATACGCAGTATTTT
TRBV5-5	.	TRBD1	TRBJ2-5	CASSRIGTGRETQYF	TGTGCCAGCAGCCGGATCGGGACAGGGAGGGAGACCCAGTACTTC
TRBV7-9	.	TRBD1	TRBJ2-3	CASSTPGTGFTDTQYF	TGTGCCAGCAGTACTCCCGGGACAGGGTTCACAGATACGCAGTATTTT
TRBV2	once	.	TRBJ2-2	CASRDRGSGGELFF	TGTGCCAGCAGAGATCGTGGATCAGGCGGGGAGCTGTTTTTT
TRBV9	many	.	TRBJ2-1	CASSGGGNEQFF	TGTGCCAGCAGTGGTGGGGGGAACGAGCAGTTCTTC
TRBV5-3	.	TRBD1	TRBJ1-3	CASSLAGTGFSGNTIYF	TGTGCCAGCAGCTTGGCGGGGACAGGTTTCTCTGGAAACACCATATATTTT
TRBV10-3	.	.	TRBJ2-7	CAISGSGAQAYEQYF	TGTGCCATCAGTGGATCGGGGGCGCAAGCTTACGAGCAGTACTTC
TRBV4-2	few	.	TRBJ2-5	CASSQAGPQVVETQYF	TGTGCCAGCAGCCAGGCCGGTCCACAGGTAGTGGAGACCCAGTACTTC
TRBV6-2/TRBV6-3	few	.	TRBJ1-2	CASSYTGVDGYTF	TGTGCCAGCAGTTACACAGGTGTGGATGGCTACACCTTC
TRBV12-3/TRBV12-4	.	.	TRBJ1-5	CASSFGGRSNQPQHF	TGTGCCAGCAGTTTCGGGGGTAGGAGCAATCAGCCCCAGCATTTT